This T cell receptor beta chain was sequenced for a study of cytomegalovirus exposure and HLA in healthy donors. Both 60 Vbeta primers and 13 Jbeta primers went into the PCR. Here immunoSEQ multiplex PCR was the method, and the copy in TCRdb shows in-frame clones only, minus some. This table holds about 110,000 clones, about 74% found once. This clone was recorded many times. Germline loops: CDR1 SGHRS, CDR2 YFSETQ. The CDR3 is made up of 16 amino acids. J was trimmed by 3 bases and V by 4 bases; bases with no gene match: 11. This receptor was identified in a man aged 30-40 years in good health and CMV-seropositive. The chain uses TRBV5-1 and TRBJ2-5, with TRBD1 matching over 8 bases. Sample: PBMCs. This CDR3 reads CASSQQTGAREETQYF. As DNA, the CDR3 is TGCGCCAGCAGCCAACAGACAGGGGCGCGCGAAGAGACCCAGTACTTC.